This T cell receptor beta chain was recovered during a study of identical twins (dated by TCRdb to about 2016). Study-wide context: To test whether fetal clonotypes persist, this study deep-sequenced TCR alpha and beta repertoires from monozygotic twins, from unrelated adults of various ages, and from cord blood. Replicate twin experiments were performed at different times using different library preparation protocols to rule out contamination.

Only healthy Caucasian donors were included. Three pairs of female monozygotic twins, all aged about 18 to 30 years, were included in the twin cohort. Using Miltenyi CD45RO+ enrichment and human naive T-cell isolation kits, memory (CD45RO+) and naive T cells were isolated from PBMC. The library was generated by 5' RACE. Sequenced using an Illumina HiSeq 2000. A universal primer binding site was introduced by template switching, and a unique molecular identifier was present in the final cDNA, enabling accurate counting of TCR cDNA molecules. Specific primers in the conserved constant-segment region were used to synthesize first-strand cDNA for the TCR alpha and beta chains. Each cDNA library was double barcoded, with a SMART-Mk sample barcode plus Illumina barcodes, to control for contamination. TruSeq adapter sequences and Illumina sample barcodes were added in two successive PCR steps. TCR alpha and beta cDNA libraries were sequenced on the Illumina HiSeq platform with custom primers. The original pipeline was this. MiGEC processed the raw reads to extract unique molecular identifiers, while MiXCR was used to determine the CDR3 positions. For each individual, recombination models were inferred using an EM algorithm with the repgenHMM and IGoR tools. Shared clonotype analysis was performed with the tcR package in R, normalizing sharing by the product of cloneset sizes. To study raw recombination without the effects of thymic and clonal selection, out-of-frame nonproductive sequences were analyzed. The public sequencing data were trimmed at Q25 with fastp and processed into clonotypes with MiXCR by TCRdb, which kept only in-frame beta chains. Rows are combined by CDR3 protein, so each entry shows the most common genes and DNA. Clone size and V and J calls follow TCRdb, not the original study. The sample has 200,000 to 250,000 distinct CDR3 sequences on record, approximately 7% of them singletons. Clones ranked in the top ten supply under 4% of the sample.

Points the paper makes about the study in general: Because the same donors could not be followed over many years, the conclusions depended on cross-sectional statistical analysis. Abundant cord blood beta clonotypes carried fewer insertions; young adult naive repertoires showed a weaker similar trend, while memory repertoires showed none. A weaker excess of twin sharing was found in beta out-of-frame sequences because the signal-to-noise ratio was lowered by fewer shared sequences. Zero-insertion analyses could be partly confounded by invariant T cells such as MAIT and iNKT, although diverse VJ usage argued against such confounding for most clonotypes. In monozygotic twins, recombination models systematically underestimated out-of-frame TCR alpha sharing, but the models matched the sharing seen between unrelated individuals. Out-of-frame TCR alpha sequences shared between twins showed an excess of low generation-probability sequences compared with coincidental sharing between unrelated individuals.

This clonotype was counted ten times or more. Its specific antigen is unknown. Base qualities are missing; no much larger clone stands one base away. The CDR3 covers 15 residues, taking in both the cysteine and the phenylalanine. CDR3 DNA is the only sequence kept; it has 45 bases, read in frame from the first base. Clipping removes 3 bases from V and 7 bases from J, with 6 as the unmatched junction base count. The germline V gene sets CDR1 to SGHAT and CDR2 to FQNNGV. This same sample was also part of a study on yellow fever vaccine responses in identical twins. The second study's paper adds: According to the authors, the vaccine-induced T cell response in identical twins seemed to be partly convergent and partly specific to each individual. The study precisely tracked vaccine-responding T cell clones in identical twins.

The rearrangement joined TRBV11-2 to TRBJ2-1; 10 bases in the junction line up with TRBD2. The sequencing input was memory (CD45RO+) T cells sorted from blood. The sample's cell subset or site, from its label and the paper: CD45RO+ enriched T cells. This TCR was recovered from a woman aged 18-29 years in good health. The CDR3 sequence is CASSFQAGGSNEQFF. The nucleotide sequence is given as TGTGCCAGCAGCTTTCAAGCGGGAGGGTCGAATGAGCAGTTCTTC.